This TCR beta chain was retrieved from a study of blood T cell repertoires in COVID-19. Looking at the study overall: Whether acute or convalescent, the COVID-19 samples came from the United States, Italy and Spain. Sources were T cells, B-cell-depleted T cells, or PBMCs; the material itself was cDNA or gDNA.

This clone was seen a few times. Per the original data handling: Reference gene primer amplification in the assay estimated nucleated cell counts. The data were produced by immunoSEQ multiplex PCR, yet TCRdb's version contains in-frame clones alone and is incomplete. The DNA was the basis for D and trimming; V, J and clone size are from that table. The table records 200,000 to 250,000 clones, more than 70% of them present only once. This CDR3 is built from 13 residues. Germline V gene lookup returns CDR1 WNHNN and CDR2 SYGVQD (reference sequence). Trimming shortened V by 7 bases and J by 8 bases, and 14 bases separated the two germline ends.

The specimen was peripheral blood. The TCR sequence derives from a woman older than 75 with acute or convalescent COVID-19. The J gene is TRBJ1-4, the V gene TRBV10-1; no clear D. The CDR3 sequence is CASKVELREKLFF. Written as DNA, the CDR3 is TGCGCCAGCAAGGTGGAGTTGCGGGAAAAACTGTTTTTT.